The 25 T cell receptor beta chains presented below share a single source sample, sequenced in a study of blood T cell repertoires in COVID-19. Libraries were prepared by immunoSEQ multiplex PCR; TCRdb keeps only in-frame clonotypes and omits some of them. Of 70,000 or so clones listed, around three quarters are singletons. The sample comprised peripheral blood. These TCRs come from a man between 60 and 75 years old with acute or convalescent COVID-19.

The chain combines TRBV19 with TRBJ2-1; 7 nucleotides line up with TRBD2. This CDR3 has 15 amino acids. Looked up from germline, CDR1 is LNHDA and CDR2 is SQIVND (reference sequence). V lost 6 bases to trimming and J lost 0 bases; unmatched junction nucleotides: 5. The CDR3: CASSGGGASYNEQFF. The CDR3 DNA reads TGTGCCAGTAGCGGGGGAGGGGCCTCCTACAATGAGCAGTTCTTC.

This clone was seen only a few times. V usage is TRBV4-3 and J usage is TRBJ1-4; 8 nucleotides align to TRBD1. Germline V lookup: CDR1 LGHNA, CDR2 YSLEER. Losses at the gene ends were 5 bases for V and 2 bases for J; bases not matched to a gene: 4. This CDR3 comprises 15 residues. The CDR3 DNA reads as TGCGCCAGCAGCTCACACAGGGGGACTAATGAAAAACTGTTTTTT. This encodes CASSSHRGTNEKLFF.

The chain recombines TRBV4-3 with TRBJ1-6; 7 nucleotides line up with TRBD1. CDR1 and CDR2 (germline): LGHNA, YSLEER. The V gene end was trimmed by 0 bases and the J gene end by 10 bases; junction bases not matched to a gene: 9. This CDR3 is built from 16 residues. DNA of the CDR3: TGCGCCAGCAGCCAAGATCAGCCGGGACAGAGCTCACCCCTCCACTTT. Protein product: CASSQDQPGQSSPLHF.

This chain joins TRBV19 and TRBJ1-6; 7 nucleotides line up with TRBD1. Germline lookup yields CDR1 LNHDA and CDR2 SQIVND (reference sequence). Germline trimming cut 5 bases from V and 6 bases from J; bases unmatched to any gene: 13. The CDR3 runs 17 residues. CDR3 sequence: CASSPHSTGLGNSPLHF. CDR3 sequence (DNA): TGTGCCAGTAGTCCACACTCGACAGGGCTGGGTAATTCACCCCTCCACTTT.

The V and J genes are TRBV5-1 and TRBJ2-1; TRBD2 agrees at 11 bases. The V gene's germline CDR1 is SGHRS and CDR2 YFSETQ. Trimming removed 0 bases from V and 14 bases from J; junction bases left unmatched: 22. This CDR3 is built from 19 residues. CDR3 sequence: CASSLARSSGGPLTREEFF. In nucleotides, the CDR3 is TGCGCCAGCAGCTTGGCACGCTCTAGCGGGGGGCCTCTGACACGGGAGGAGTTCTTC.

The CDR3 sequence is CASSLGWRGGGNYGYTF. DNA of the CDR3: TGTGCCAGCAGCTTAGGGTGGAGGGGAGGCGGAAACTATGGCTACACCTTC. This rearrangement joins TRBV7-2 to TRBJ1-2; a possible D gene is TRBD1 (5 bases). Looked up from germline, CDR1 is SGHTA and CDR2 is FQGNSA. The CDR3 is 17 amino acids. The V gene lost 1 base and the J gene lost 2 bases, with 17 bases spanning the gap.

The chain employs TRBV12-3 or TRBV12-4 and TRBJ1-5, with D perhaps TRBD1 (5 bases). The CDR3 length is 12 residues. Trimming stripped 5 bases from V and 5 bases from J, with 7 bases between. As DNA, the CDR3 is TGTGCCAGCAGTGCAGGGTATCAGCCCCAGCATTTT. This sequence encodes CASSAGYQPQHF.

The V gene is TRBV21-1, the J gene TRBJ1-5; the table gives TRBD1 as D, unverified against the DNA. TRBV21-1 is labeled a pseudogene. This CDR3 region has 15 residues. The CDR3 region is CASSKEVRLTQPQHF. The CDR3 DNA sequence: TGTGCCAGCAGCAAAGAAGTCAGGTTAACGCAGCCCCAGCATTTT.

The rearrangement joins TRBV6-6 to TRBJ1-2; D uncertain. Trimming left V 2 bases short and J 4 bases short, with 8 bases between. This CDR3 is built from 13 residues. Germline loops: CDR1 MNHNY, CDR2 SVGAGI (reference sequence). The CDR3 sequence is CASSYNPSYGYTF. Written as DNA, the CDR3 is TGTGCCAGCAGTTACAACCCCAGCTATGGCTACACCTTC.

V gene TRBV4-1 combines with J gene TRBJ2-5; 12 bases are shared with TRBD2. The germline gives CDR1 MGHRA, CDR2 YSYEKL. J gave up 3 bases and V 0 bases, and 11 bases lay outside the gene matches. The CDR3 is made up of 19 amino acids. The CDR3 DNA follows: TGCGCCAGCAGCCAAGAAGGGCTCCCTACTAGCGGGGGGAAAGAGACCCAGTACTTC. It specifies CASSQEGLPTSGGKETQYF.

J is TRBJ2-7 and V is TRBV3-1 (or the pseudogene TRBV3-2), with 12 bases aligning to TRBD1. J lost 7 bases, V lost 4 bases, and 8 bases had no gene match. The V gene's germline CDR1 is LGHDT and CDR2 YNNKEL (reference sequence). The length of the CDR3 is 15 residues. CDR3 region: CASSPYRDRGQEQYF. The CDR3 bases are TGTGCCAGCAGCCCCTACCGGGACAGGGGGCAGGAGCAGTACTTC.

The chain links TRBV4-2 to TRBJ2-3, with a possible D match to TRBD2 (7 bases). V lost 0 bases and J 3 bases, leaving 13 bases between the germline ends. The germline V gene encodes CDR1 LGHNA and CDR2 YNFKEQ. CDR3 length equals 16 residues. The CDR3 DNA reads TGTGCCAGCAGCCAAGAAGGGGGGGGCTGGACAGATACGCAGTATTTT. Translation gives CASSQEGGGWTDTQYF.

The V call is TRBV6-5, the J call TRBJ1-3; D might be TRBD1 (5 bases). From germline, CDR1 is MNHEY and CDR2 SVGAGI. This CDR3 comprises 15 residues. Trimming cost V 6 bases and J 3 bases, with 15 bases left between them. The CDR3 sequence is CASSSLGGYGNTIYF. CDR3 in DNA: TGTGCCAGCAGCTCCTTGGGGGGATATGGAAACACCATATATTTT.

This clone has just one count. CDR3 DNA: TGTGCCAGCAGCTTAGTCGGGGGGGAGATGAACACTGAAGCTTTCTTT. It specifies CASSLVGGEMNTEAFF. The chain is built from TRBV7-2 and TRBJ1-1; TRBD1 is a possible D gene (5 bases). Per germline, CDR1 SGHTA and CDR2 FQGNSA. This CDR3 has 16 residues. Trimming took off 1 base at V and 0 bases at J, with 12 bases between the two ends.

The sample holds a few counts of this clone. V and J are TRBV6-5 and TRBJ1-3; D is perhaps TRBD1 (5 bases). The CDR3 consists of 14 residues. Germline CDR1 MNHEY, CDR2 SVGAGI. Trimming pared 4 bases from V and 4 bases from J, leaving 11 bases between. The CDR3 sequence: CASSLLGPGNTIYF. The DNA of the CDR3 is TGTGCCAGCAGTTTATTGGGGCCGGGAAACACCATATATTTT.

This clone was seen a few times. This chain links TRBV7-6 with TRBJ1-2; D unresolved. V lost 2 bases, J lost 6 bases, and 16 bases lay in between. In germline, CDR1 is SGHVS, CDR2 FNYEAQ. CDR3 length: 15 residues. CDR3 DNA sequence: TGTGCCAGCAGCTTATATGCCGGTACTCTAGATGGCTACACCTTC. The encoded protein is CASSLYAGTLDGYTF. The full variable domain, rest sourced from reference TRBV7-6 and TRBJ1-2, is GAGVSQSPRYKVTKRGQDVALRCDPISGHVSLYWYRQALGQGPEFLTYFNYEAQQDKSGLPNDRFSAERPEGSISTLTIQRTEQRDSAMYRCASSLYAGTLDGYTFGSGTRLTVV.

This clone was counted only a few times. This chain connects TRBV7-2 to TRBJ1-5, with D tentatively TRBD1 (5 bases). V was clipped by 5 bases and J by 6 bases, with 14 bases between them. There are 14 residues in the CDR3. CDR1 is SGHTA and CDR2 is FQGNSA in the germline V gene. CDR3 protein: CASSTLGLVQPQHF. Written as DNA, the CDR3 is TGTGCCAGCAGCACCCTGGGACTCGTTCAGCCCCAGCATTTT.

This clone was picked up a small number of times. The chain combines TRBV6-2 or TRBV6-3 with TRBJ2-2; D is unclear. The CDR3 runs to 13 residues. Germline-derived CDR1 and CDR2 are MNHEY and SVGEGT. V was shortened by 6 bases and J by 5 bases, with 10 bases between the two germline ends. The CDR3 nucleotides are TGTGCCAGCAGCTTTTTCCGGACCGGGGAGCTGTTTTTT. Protein sequence: CASSFFRTGELFF.

V is TRBV2 and J is TRBJ1-3, with TRBD1 as a possible D gene (6 bases). The V gene lost 6 bases and the J gene lost 1 base, with 13 bases spanning the gap. CDR1 is SNHLY and CDR2 is FYNNEI in the germline V gene. CDR3 length: 15 amino acids. DNA for the CDR3: TGTGCCAGCAGCCGTCAGGGGAGATCTGGAAACACCATATATTTT. Its protein is CASSRQGRSGNTIYF.

The chain is built from TRBV2 and TRBJ2-5; 7 bases map to TRBD1. The CDR3 extends over 15 amino acids. Trimming at V came to 3 bases and at J to 0 bases, leaving 4 bases not matched to a gene. Per germline, CDR1 SNHLY and CDR2 FYNNEI. DNA for the CDR3: TGTGCCAGCAGTGACTCGGGACAGTACCAAGAGACCCAGTACTTC. The encoded protein is CASSDSGQYQETQYF.

There are a few counts of this clone. CDR3 loop: CASSLGLRGEQYF. The DNA for the CDR3 is TGTGCCAGCAGCTTGGGACTCCGCGGTGAGCAGTACTTC. The chain couples TRBV7-8 to TRBJ2-7, with a possible D match to TRBD2 (6 bases). Germline loops: CDR1 SGHVS, CDR2 FQNEAQ. The V gene lost 3 bases and the J gene lost 7 bases, with 13 bases spanning the gap. The CDR3 is 13 amino acids. The entire variable domain, with the rest obtained from reference TRBV7-8 and TRBJ2-7, is as follows: GAGVSQSPRYKVAKRGQDVALRCDPISGHVSLFWYQQALGQGPEFLTYFQNEAQLDKSGLPSDRFFAERPEGSVSTLKIQRTQQEDSAVYLCASSLGLRGEQYFGPGTRLTVT.

The count of this clone is one. CDR3 region: CASRQGSQPQHF. The CDR3 bases are TGTGCCAGCAGGCAGGGGAGTCAGCCCCAGCATTTT. This rearrangement joins TRBV12-3 or TRBV12-4 to TRBJ1-5, with D possibly matching TRBD1 (6 bases). The CDR3 runs to 12 residues. V lost 6 bases, J lost 6 bases, and 9 bases lay in between.

The chain carries TRBV18 and TRBJ2-2, with TRBD1 identical over 7 bases. The V and J ends lost 2 bases and 4 bases, in that order; junction bases with no gene match: 4. The V gene's germline CDR1 is KGHSH and CDR2 LQKENI. CDR3 size: 15 residues. The CDR3 sequence: CASSPGTVTTGELFF. CDR3 DNA: TGTGCCAGCTCACCAGGGACAGTTACCACCGGGGAGCTGTTTTTT.

The chain carries TRBV18 and TRBJ1-4; perhaps TRBD1 as D (5 bases). The V gene lost 6 bases and the J gene lost 5 bases, with 10 bases spanning the gap. The CDR3 covers 13 residues. Germline V gives CDR1 KGHSH, CDR2 LQKENI. The DNA of the CDR3 is TGTGCCAGCTCCCCAGGGAGAAATGAAAAACTGTTTTTT. Protein sequence: CASSPGRNEKLFF.

This chain links TRBV29-1 with TRBJ1-1; D gene ambiguous. There are 11 residues in the CDR3. The V gene lost 4 bases and the J gene lost 5 bases, with 8 bases spanning the gap. The V gene's germline CDR1 is SQVTM and CDR2 ANQGSEA. The CDR3 nucleotides read TGCAGCGTTGCTCCGGGGACTGAAGCTTTCTTT. Translating gives CSVAPGTEAFF.